The rows below give T cell receptor beta chains drawn from one sample of a study of CD8 T cells in Susac syndrome. TCRdb re-analysed the immunoSEQ multiplex PCR reads in MiXCR, keeping a single row per CDR3 protein. This table holds around 170,000 distinct CDR3 sequences, 95% found once. The material sequenced was CD8+ T cells from PBMCs. The source is a human donor with multiple sclerosis. Each CDR3 is given with its conserved first and last residue. D genes are given only for firm matches.

- TRBJ1-2 TRBV5-1 CASSGEGQRDGYTF
- TRBJ2-1 TRBV5-6 CASSLAGDLNEQFF
TRBD1 TRBJ1-1 TRBV20-1 CSASRLWDRENTEAFF
- TRBJ1-1 TRBV29-1 CSVTGNKNTEAFF
- TRBJ2-2 TRBV7-9 CASSTGYTGELFF
TRBD1 TRBJ2-7 TRBV27 CASRPRGSYEQYF
- TRBJ1-1 TRBV6-6 CALEEGWNTEAFF
TRBD1 TRBJ1-5 TRBV27 CASSPGGSNQPQHF
- TRBJ2-1 TRBV30 CAWSGQLPHEQFF
- TRBJ2-6 TRBV2 CASSDGFGAGANVLTF
- TRBJ1-6 TRBV6-5 CASSYSPDKFSPLHF
- TRBJ2-3 TRBV29-1 CSVEGGWGTTDTQYF
TRBD2 TRBJ2-4 TRBV3-1 CASSQVTSGRAEAKNIQYF
TRBD2 TRBJ2-1 TRBV4-1 CASSQPGLAWYEQFF
- TRBJ2-3 TRBV9 CASSIGPFTDTQYF
- TRBJ2-6 TRBV4-2 CASSQGDWSSGANVLTF
TRBD2 TRBJ2-1 TRBV3-1 CASSPLEERGGIDNEQFF
- TRBJ1-6 TRBV5-1 CASRSEPAGSSYNSPLHF
- TRBJ2-3 TRBV9 CASSVATRSHASTDTQYF
- TRBJ2-7 TRBV2 CASSVGPVTRGIYEQYF
TRBD1 TRBJ1-1 TRBV27 CASSPSPTGMTEAFF
- TRBJ1-5 TRBV24-1 CATSAGINQPQHF
- TRBJ2-5 TRBV11-1 CASTPRKWETQYF
- TRBJ2-3 TRBV29-1 CSTRQGPGQYF
TRBD2 TRBJ2-7 TRBV2 CASSGRVYEQYF
TRBD1 TRBJ2-3 TRBV28 CASTTGKYTDTQYF
TRBD2 TRBJ2-3 TRBV4-1 CASSSGLAGGLTDTQYF
- TRBJ2-5 TRBV20-1 CSATWEPFRETQYF
- TRBJ2-7 TRBV27 CASSLFLSSSYEQYF
- TRBJ2-3 TRBV23-1 CASSHRGAVEAAADTQYF
TRBD1 TRBJ1-1 TRBV27 CASSLWKGANTEAFF
- TRBJ2-7 TRBV28 CASSTTRSGFSYEQYF
- TRBJ1-3 TRBV11-2 CASSLEPSSGNTIYF
- TRBJ1-2 TRBV20-1 CSARDSTDGRRYTF
TRBD1 TRBJ2-7 TRBV27 CASSTGGLSYEQYF
- TRBJ2-3 TRBV6-6 CASTGSLSTDTQYF
TRBD2 TRBJ2-1 TRBV5-6 CASSGTSGRIDEQFF
- TRBJ2-5 TRBV3-1 CASSQDTGPRPETQYF
- TRBJ1-1 TRBV29-1 CSVNAPGPRGGEAFF
- TRBJ2-1 TRBV29-1 CSVISSSHNEQFF
- TRBJ2-7 TRBV7-9 CASSYLRDTYEQYF
- TRBJ1-5 TRBV11-2 CASSLGGGSRQPQHF
TRBD1 TRBJ2-7 TRBV3-1 CASSHGTGQSSEQYF
- TRBJ1-2 TRBV7-2 CATLGVYGYTF
- TRBJ1-1 TRBV6-5 CASRTPITEAFF
- TRBJ2-5 TRBV27 CASSLGGSGHLGQTQYF
TRBD1 TRBJ1-4 TRBV3-1 CASSQAAGGEKLFF
- TRBJ1-2 TRBV2 CASEVGRNYGYTF
- TRBJ1-1 TRBV30 CAWSKATAVNTEAFF
- TRBJ1-2 TRBV29-1 CSVEGGFYGYTF
TRBD1 TRBJ1-5 TRBV6-1 CASSPQGFNQPQHF
- TRBJ1-3 TRBV29-1 CSVEISGNTIYF
- TRBJ2-7 TRBV2 CASVAPAPGAYEQYF
- TRBJ1-5 TRBV4-1 CASSQELGGLNQPQHF